The rows below give T cell receptor beta chains drawn from one sample of a study of cytomegalovirus exposure and HLA in healthy donors. Sequencing was performed with immunoSEQ multiplex PCR; in TCRdb, only in-frame clones are kept and a portion is missing. Seen here are about 130,000 clones, around 83% observed once, and the top ten hold approximately 0.97%. Sequencing was performed on PBMCs. These receptors all stem from a human donor in good health. Each CDR3 is given with its conserved first and last residue. A row's size may be missing; if present it is once, few, many or a size class.

clone_size v_call cdr3_aa
- TRBV4-2 CASSQGGRGQGIIQPQHF
- TRBV7-2 CASSLGLGAGGATDTQYF
- TRBV7-6 CASSTYGTGRYEQYF
once TRBV2 CASKWGRDSYEQYF
- TRBV28 CASRLAGGVDTQYF
- TRBV9 CASSVAQGAWNEQFF
- TRBV5-1 CASSLDPAVNTDTQYF
- TRBV28 CASSFQGVDEQYF
once TRBV9 CASSVGDRVYEQYF
- TRBV5-1 CASSIKAETSGLYEQYF
- TRBV6-1 CASSVSPSPYEQYF
few TRBV5-1 CASSWGDRGEAFF
once TRBV4-1 CASSQDTTAYIQYF
- TRBV28 CASSRDRGDNTGELFF